These 30 T cell receptor beta chains were all obtained from the same sample, sequenced in a study of cytomegalovirus exposure and HLA in healthy donors. Using immunoSEQ multiplex PCR, the repertoire was profiled, and TCRdb retains in-frame clones only, with some absent. The sample holds under 70,000 clones; approximately 90% are singletons and the top ten take over 1.5%. The specimen sequenced was PBMCs. The origin of the receptors is a woman aged 18 to 35 in good health and CMV-seronegative.

This chain connects TRBV5-1 to TRBJ1-2; D possibly corresponds to TRBD1 (5 bases). Germline V gene sequence: CDR1 SGHRS, CDR2 YFSETQ. V shed 6 bases and J shed 4 bases, with 16 bases lying between them. The CDR3 is made up of 14 amino acids. DNA of the CDR3: TGCGCCAGCAATCCCGGGGGGGGTGGCTATGGCTACACCTTC. Translation: CASNPGGGGYGYTF.

This chain connects TRBV10-3 to TRBJ2-3; TRBD1 matches 10 bases. This CDR3 has 16 residues. J lost 6 bases, V lost 0 bases, and 6 bases had no gene match. CDR1 ENHRY and CDR2 SYGVKD come from the germline V gene. CDR3: CAISESGTGDEDTQYF. CDR3 bases: TGTGCCATCAGTGAGTCAGGGACAGGGGACGAGGATACGCAGTATTTT.

This chain joins TRBV7-6 and TRBJ2-1; 8 nucleotides align to TRBD2. Germline V CDR1 and CDR2: SGHVS, FNYEAQ. CDR3 size: 16 residues. With V trimmed by 6 bases and J by 8 bases, 15 bases remained unmatched. The CDR3 reads CASRLNGGAGADEQFF. CDR3 in DNA: TGTGCCAGCAGATTAAACGGGGGGGCAGGAGCGGATGAGCAGTTCTTC.

The rearrangement uses TRBV10-3 and TRBJ1-1; D is uncertain. Trimming shortened V by 4 bases and J by 1 base, and 7 bases separated the two germline ends. Germline CDR1 and CDR2: ENHRY and SYGVKD. This CDR3 spans 13 amino acids. The CDR3 DNA is TGTGCCATCAGTGGGTCAGCGAACACTGAAGCTTTCTTT. This gives the protein CAISGSANTEAFF.

The rearrangement joins TRBV4-2 to TRBJ2-7; 7 nucleotides agree with TRBD2. Germline V lookup: CDR1 LGHNA, CDR2 YNFKEQ. The CDR3 covers 15 residues. V dropped 1 base and J dropped 2; count of bases not matched to a gene: 5. Here the CDR3 DNA reads TGTGCCAGCAGCCAAGTAAATGGACTAGCCTACGAGCAGTACTTC. It is translated as CASSQVNGLAYEQYF.

This sequence joins TRBV4-2 and TRBJ2-3; D is unresolved. Germline-derived CDR1 and CDR2 are LGHNA and YNFKEQ. V lost 1 base to trimming and J lost 4 bases, with 6 bases between them. The CDR3 covers 13 residues. CDR3 coding DNA: TGTGCCAGCAGCCAAGTCCGTTCAGATACGCAGTATTTT. Translated, it gives CASSQVRSDTQYF.

The V gene is TRBV7-9, the J gene TRBJ2-5; 16 nucleotides align to TRBD2. The CDR3 has 17 amino acids. Trimming removed 5 bases from V and 5 bases from J; junction bases left unmatched: 8. The germline V gene has CDR1 SEHNR and CDR2 FQNEAQ (reference sequence). For the CDR3, the DNA is TGTGCCAGCAGCCGGGGACTAGCGGGAGGGTACGGCGAGACCCAGTACTTC. Translated: CASSRGLAGGYGETQYF.

This chain's CDR3 is CASSLGQGSTDTQYF. CDR3 DNA: TGCGCCAGCAGCTTGGGACAGGGCAGCACAGATACGCAGTATTTT. V gene TRBV5-1 combines with J gene TRBJ2-3; 7 bases agree with TRBD1. Losses at the gene ends were 0 bases for V and 0 bases for J; bases not matched to a gene: 1. The germline gives CDR1 SGHRS, CDR2 YFSETQ. The CDR3 covers 15 residues. The whole variable domain, remainder taken from reference TRBV5-1 and TRBJ2-3, is KAGVTQTPRYLIKTRGQQVTLSCSPISGHRSVSWYQQTPGQGLQFLFEYFSETQRNKGNFPGRFSGRQFSNSRSEMNVSTLELGDSALYLCASSLGQGSTDTQYFGPGTRLTVL.

The chain carries TRBV18 and TRBJ1-1, with D unresolved. The CDR3 runs 14 residues. The V and J ends lost 3 bases and 6 bases respectively, with 14 bases between them. CDR1 is KGHSH and CDR2 is LQKENI in the germline V gene. DNA of the CDR3: TGTGCCAGCTCACCCCCCGTGGCAGTCGCTGAAGCTTTCTTT. Translating it yields CASSPPVAVAEAFF.

The chain links TRBV27 to TRBJ2-7; possible D gene TRBD1, 6 bases. The ends were cut back, 3 bases at V and 2 bases at J, with 11 bases in the middle. The CDR3 consists of 14 residues. Germline CDR1 and CDR2: MNHEY and SMNVEV (reference sequence). CDR3 DNA sequence: TGTGCCAGCAGTTTTAGGACAGCCCCCTACGAGCAGTACTTC. Amino acid sequence: CASSFRTAPYEQYF.

A single count supports this clone. The gene calls are TRBV7-9 and TRBJ2-4, with a weak D call TRBD1 (5 bases). This CDR3 contains 16 residues. Germline values: CDR1 SEHNR, CDR2 FQNEAQ (reference sequence). Trimming left V 6 bases short and J 0 bases short, with 15 bases between. For the CDR3, the DNA is TGTGCCAGCAGGCCTCAGGGAACAATAGCCAAAAACATTCAGTACTTC. Residues: CASRPQGTIAKNIQYF.

The chain uses TRBV18 and TRBJ1-1, with D possibly being TRBD1 (5 bases). This CDR3 is built from 17 residues. V was cut by 3 bases and J by 2 bases, with 19 bases left in between. Germline V gives CDR1 KGHSH, CDR2 LQKENI. CDR3 sequence reads: CASSPVWRGSVNTEAFF. CDR3 nucleotide sequence: TGTGCCAGCTCACCTGTCTGGCGGGGCTCGGTTAACACTGAAGCTTTCTTT.

The chain carries TRBV4-2 and TRBJ2-3; 7 bases are shared with TRBD2. This CDR3 has 17 residues. The germline CDR1 and CDR2 sequences are LGHNA and YNFKEQ. V was clipped by 4 bases and J by 0 bases; unmatched bases: 10. The CDR3 DNA sequence: TGTGCCAGCAGCCCTAAAAAAGCGGGACTTAGCACAGATACGCAGTATTTT. It specifies CASSPKKAGLSTDTQYF.

The J gene is TRBJ2-7, the V gene TRBV7-9; D ambiguous. The CDR3 is 14 residues long. Germline CDR1 and CDR2: SEHNR and FQNEAQ (reference sequence). Trimming left V 1 base short and J 1 base short, with 8 bases between. This CDR3 reads CASSLGYRSYEQYF. For the CDR3, the DNA is TGTGCCAGCAGCTTAGGATACCGGTCCTACGAGCAGTACTTC. Complete variable domain (other parts from reference TRBV7-9 and TRBJ2-7): DTGVSQNPRHKITKRGQNVTFRCDPISEHNRLYWYRQTLGQGPEFLTYFQNEAQLEKSRLLSDRFSAERPKGSFSTLEIQRTEQGDSAMYLCASSLGYRSYEQYFGPGTRLTVT.

The chain couples TRBV10-2 to TRBJ2-7; 12 bases fit TRBD1. Trimming cost V 3 bases and J 4 bases; bases outside gene matches: 13. Germline V lookup: CDR1 WSHSY, CDR2 SAAADI. The CDR3 runs to 18 residues. Written as DNA, the CDR3 is TGCGCCAGCAGTGAAGGGACAGGGGGCGTCCAGGGGGCGTACGAGCAGTACTTC. It encodes CASSEGTGGVQGAYEQYF.

V usage is TRBV25-1 and J usage is TRBJ1-5; D might be TRBD1 (6 bases). In germline, CDR1 is MGHDK, CDR2 SYGVNS. This CDR3 spans 15 amino acids. Trimming took off 3 bases at V and 4 bases at J, with 13 bases between the two ends. The CDR3 region is CASSDPGQPNQPQHF. CDR3 nucleotide sequence: TGTGCCAGCAGTGACCCTGGACAGCCAAATCAGCCCCAGCATTTT.

This clone was counted a few times. The chain employs TRBV19 and TRBJ1-5; D possibly corresponds to TRBD1 (6 bases). There are 15 residues in the CDR3. Per germline, CDR1 LNHDA and CDR2 SQIVND (reference sequence). Trimming took off 10 bases at V and 5 bases at J, with 21 bases between the two ends. The chain's CDR3 is CATPRDTKWDQPQHF. The CDR3, as DNA: TGTGCCACCCCCCGGGACACTAAATGGGATCAGCCCCAGCATTTT. Supplemented by reference TRBV19 and TRBJ1-5, the full variable domain reads DGGITQSPKYLFRKEGQNVTLSCEQNLNHDAMYWYRQDPGQGLRLIYYSQIVNDFQKGDIAEGYSVSREKKESFPLTVTSAQKNPTAFYLCATPRDTKWDQPQHFGDGTRLSIL.

This clone was observed once. The chain uses TRBV7-2 and TRBJ2-7, with TRBD2 as a possible D gene (6 bases). Germline CDR1 reads SGHTA; CDR2 reads FQGNSA. Trimming cost V 5 bases and J 7 bases, with 18 bases left between them. The CDR3 contains 14 residues. CDR3 region: CASSPLARRGEQYF. The CDR3 nucleotides are TGTGCCAGCAGCCCTCTAGCGAGGCGGGGAGAGCAGTACTTC.

The J gene is TRBJ2-1, the V gene TRBV18, with 12 bases matching TRBD2. V was pared by 6 bases and J by 6 bases, with 9 bases of the junction left unmatched. Germline V lookup: CDR1 KGHSH, CDR2 LQKENI. The CDR3 runs to 16 residues. The CDR3 DNA reads as TGTGCCAGCTCGGAGACTAGCGGGAGAGGGGGCAATGAGCAGTTCTTC. Translating gives CASSETSGRGGNEQFF. The full variable domain, with the rest looked up from reference TRBV18 and TRBJ2-1, is NAGVMQNPRHLVRRRGQEARLRCSPMKGHSHVYWYRQLPEEGLKFMVYLQKENIIDESGMPKERFSAEFPKEGPSILRIQQVVRGDSAAYFCASSETSGRGGNEQFFGPGTRLTVL.

This rearrangement joins TRBV5-4 to TRBJ1-5; D might be TRBD1 (5 bases). V was trimmed by 2 bases and J by 3 bases, leaving 9 bases between them. CDR3 length equals 14 residues. Looked up from germline, CDR1 is SGHNT and CDR2 is YYREEE (reference sequence). CDR3: CASSFGGYNQPQHF. For the CDR3, the DNA is TGTGCCAGCAGCTTCGGGGGATACAATCAGCCCCAGCATTTT.

CDR3 nucleotide sequence: TGTGCCAGCTCACCGAGGACTAGCAGAGAGACCCAGTACTTC. Its protein product is CASSPRTSRETQYF. V gene TRBV18 combines with J gene TRBJ2-5; 8 bases line up with TRBD2. This CDR3 contains 14 residues. Trimming cost V 3 bases and J 4 bases; bases outside gene matches: 4. Per germline, CDR1 KGHSH and CDR2 LQKENI.

The V call is TRBV15, the J call TRBJ1-3, with unresolved D. CDR3 size: 15 residues. V gave up 1 base and J gave up 4 bases, with 11 bases separating them. In germline, CDR1 is LNHNV, CDR2 YYDKDF (reference sequence). In nucleotides, the CDR3 is TGTGCCACCAGCAGAGTTCTAGGTCTAGGAAACACCATATATTTT. Its translation: CATSRVLGLGNTIYF.

The CDR3 region has the DNA TGTGCCTGGAGTATCCCGTTTCGGGGGGCCAACGGTAACCACTACGAGCAGTACTTC. Translation: CAWSIPFRGANGNHYEQYF. The chain is built from TRBV30 and TRBJ2-7; a weak D match, TRBD2 (7 bases). The V gene lost 2 bases and the J gene lost 3 bases, with 29 bases spanning the gap. From germline, CDR1 is GTSNPN and CDR2 SVGIG (reference sequence). The CDR3 totals 19 residues.

The chain uses TRBV6-5 and TRBJ2-3; D remains ambiguous. The V and J ends lost 9 bases and 4 bases respectively, with 5 bases between them. The CDR3 has 10 amino acids. Germline CDR1 is MNHEY and CDR2 is SVGAGI. CDR3 coding DNA: TGTGCCAGACCGGCAGATACGCAGTATTTT. This translates into CARPADTQYF.

The rearrangement joins TRBV5-1 to TRBJ1-1; D perhaps matches TRBD1 (5 bases). Germline-derived CDR1 and CDR2 are SGHRS and YFSETQ. V was pared by 7 bases and J by 2 bases, with 12 bases between. The CDR3 spans 13 residues. The CDR3: CASGAGLNTEAFF. CDR3 coding DNA: TGCGCCAGCGGGGCAGGGCTAAACACTGAAGCTTTCTTT.

This chain connects TRBV11-1 to TRBJ2-5, with 10 bases that match TRBD2. The V gene end was trimmed by 5 bases and the J gene end by 5 bases; junction bases not matched to a gene: 2. CDR1 is SGHAT, CDR2 FQDESV, per germline (reference sequence). The CDR3 is made up of 13 amino acids. DNA for the CDR3: TGTGCCAGCAGCAAGGGACTAGCGGAGACCCAGTACTTC. It codes for CASSKGLAETQYF. The full variable domain, with the rest looked up from reference TRBV11-1 and TRBJ2-5, is EAEVAQSPRYKITEKSQAVAFWCDPISGHATLYWYRQILGQGPELLVQFQDESVVDDSQLPKDRFSAERLKGVDSTLKIQPAELGDSAMYLCASSKGLAETQYFGPGTRLLVL.

This sequence joins TRBV27 and TRBJ2-6; 10 nucleotides agree with TRBD1. Germline-derived CDR1 and CDR2 are MNHEY and SMNVEV (reference sequence). The CDR3 is 17 amino acids. The ends lost 2 bases at V and 2 bases at J; junction bases unmatched: 3. The CDR3 protein is CASSLRGQGTGANVLTF. DNA for the CDR3: TGTGCCAGCAGTTTACGGGGACAGGGGACTGGGGCCAACGTCCTGACTTTC.

V usage is TRBV7-2 and J usage is TRBJ2-7; 12 bases align to TRBD1. Germline V lookup: CDR1 SGHTA, CDR2 FQGNSA. Trimming removed 4 bases from V and 2 bases from J; junction bases left unmatched: 3. The CDR3 loop spans 15 amino acids. CDR3 in DNA: TGTGCCAGCAGCTCAGGGACAGGGGGCACCTACGAGCAGTACTTC. It specifies CASSSGTGGTYEQYF.

The chain links TRBV6-1 to TRBJ2-6, with D possibly matching TRBD1 (6 bases). The CDR3 is 16 amino acids. Germline CDR1 and CDR2: MNHNS and SASEGT. Trimming took off 3 bases at V and 0 bases at J, with 9 bases between the two ends. CDR3 sequence (DNA): TGTGCCAGCAGTGAGGGGGCGGGCTCTGGGGCCAACGTCCTGACTTTC. It translates to CASSEGAGSGANVLTF.

J is TRBJ2-7 and V is TRBV7-2, with 13 bases identical to TRBD2. This CDR3 has 14 residues. J lost 3 bases, V lost 5 bases, and 1 base had no gene match. Germline V gene data show CDR1 as SGHTA and CDR2 as FQGNSA. The CDR3 DNA sequence: TGTGCCAGCAGCCGGACTAGCGGGAGCTACGAGCAGTACTTC. Its protein product is CASSRTSGSYEQYF.